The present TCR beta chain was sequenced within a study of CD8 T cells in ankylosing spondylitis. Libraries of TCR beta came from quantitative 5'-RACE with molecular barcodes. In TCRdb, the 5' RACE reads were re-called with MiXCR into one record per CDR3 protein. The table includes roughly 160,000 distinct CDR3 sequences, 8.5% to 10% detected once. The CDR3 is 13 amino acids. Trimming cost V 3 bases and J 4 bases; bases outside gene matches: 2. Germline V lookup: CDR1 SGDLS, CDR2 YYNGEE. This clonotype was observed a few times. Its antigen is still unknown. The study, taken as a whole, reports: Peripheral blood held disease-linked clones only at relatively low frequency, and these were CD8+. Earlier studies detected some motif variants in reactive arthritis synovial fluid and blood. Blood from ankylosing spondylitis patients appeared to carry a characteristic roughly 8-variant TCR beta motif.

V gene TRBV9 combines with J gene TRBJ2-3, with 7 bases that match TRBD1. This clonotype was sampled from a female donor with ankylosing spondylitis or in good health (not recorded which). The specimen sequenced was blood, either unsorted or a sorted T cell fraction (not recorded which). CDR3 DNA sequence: TGTGCCAGCAGCGGGACAGGTTCAGATACGCAGTATTTT. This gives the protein CASSGTGSDTQYF.